This T cell receptor (beta chain) was retrieved from a study of beta chain features in type 1 diabetes. Overall study results and limits: Fewer insertions but more deletions were seen at VDJ junctions in type 1 diabetes patients. A greater similarity of naive, central memory and Treg TCRB repertoires was seen among patients than among healthy donors.

Germline values: CDR1 SGHAT, CDR2 FQNNGV. V shed 1 base and J shed 9 bases, with 7 bases lying between them. This CDR3 has 12 amino acids. cDNA synthesis used the whole RNA isolate, giving expressed TCRB sequences. Using immunoSEQ multiplex PCR, the repertoire was profiled, and TCRdb retains in-frame clones only, with some absent. The sample shows fewer than 350,000 clones, around 20% of them seen only once. A note on this clone: Antigen unknown.

The sequence derives from a young woman in good health. V usage is TRBV11-2 and J usage is TRBJ2-1; D not resolved. Specimen: naive CD4+ T cells from blood. The CDR3 DNA follows: TGTGCCAGCAGCTTAGGACTCTCTGAGCAGTTCTTC. It translates to CASSLGLSEQFF.